This T cell receptor beta chain was found in a study of patients and donors after allogeneic stem cell transplantation. Germline values: CDR1 DFQATT, CDR2 SNEGSKA (reference sequence). CDR3 length: 15 residues. The V and J ends lost 3 bases and 2 bases, in that order; junction bases with no gene match: 4. TCRdb redid the calling of the RT-PCR reads with MiXCR, one entry per CDR3 protein. The sample consists of approximately 200,000 distinct CDR3 sequences, 40% to 45% of them appearing once. The sample was blood, either unsorted or a sorted T cell fraction (not recorded which). The sequence was obtained from a human donor who was either an allogeneic HSCT recipient or a stem cell or donor lymphocyte infusion donor (not recorded which). It is not recorded whose cells these are; they may come from a transplant donor. This rearrangement joins TRBV20-1 to TRBJ2-3; 11 positions match TRBD2. In DNA, the CDR3 is TGCAGTGCTAGTGTACTAGCGGGAGCCACAGATACGCAGTATTTT. Translating it yields CSASVLAGATDTQYF.